The T cell receptor beta chain described here comes from a study of cytomegalovirus exposure and HLA in healthy donors. With 60 Vbeta and 13 Jbeta primers, the PCR was carried out. The protocol was immunoSEQ multiplex PCR, while the TCRdb copy is restricted to in-frame clones and leaves out a portion. The profile shows about 120,000 clones, 15% to 20% of them singletons. The CDR3 is made up of 13 amino acids. The V gene's germline CDR1 is SGHTS and CDR2 YDEGEE. The ends were cut back, 1 base at V and 4 bases at J, with 8 bases in the middle. This clone turned up a few times. This receptor was obtained from a female donor in good health and CMV-seropositive. The source material was PBMCs. The chain uses TRBV5-8 and TRBJ1-1; D gene ambiguous. Here the CDR3 reads CASSLWESTEAFF. For the CDR3, the DNA is TGTGCCAGCAGCTTGTGGGAGTCCACTGAAGCTTTCTTT.